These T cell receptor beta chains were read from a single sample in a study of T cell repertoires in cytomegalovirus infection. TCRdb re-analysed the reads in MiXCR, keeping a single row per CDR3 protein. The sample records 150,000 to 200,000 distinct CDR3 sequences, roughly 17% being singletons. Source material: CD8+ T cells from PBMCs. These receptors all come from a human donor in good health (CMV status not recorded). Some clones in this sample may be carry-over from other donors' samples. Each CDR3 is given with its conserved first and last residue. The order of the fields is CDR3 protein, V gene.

CDR3 protein: CASTPGVEQFF
V gene: TRBV28

CDR3 protein: CASSLGGGPLYEQYF
V gene: TRBV7-8

CDR3 protein: CASEGGRRDTGELFF
V gene: TRBV6-6

CDR3 protein: CASSSLGRKTQYF
V gene: TRBV28

CDR3 protein: CASSSRQGGGETQYF
V gene: TRBV7-9

CDR3 protein: CASSFTGGRQETQYF
V gene: TRBV28

CDR3 protein: CSVGGGQGADYGYTF
V gene: TRBV29-1

CDR3 protein: CASSPGTSTDTQYF
V gene: TRBV7-2

CDR3 protein: CASSLKGLGTDTQYF
V gene: TRBV7-6

CDR3 protein: CASSENSGRFTGELFF
V gene: TRBV10-1

CDR3 protein: CASSPHRDFQAGELFF
V gene: TRBV11-2

CDR3 protein: CASSLVAPEQFF
V gene: TRBV7-9

CDR3 protein: CASSPDKFQETQYF
V gene: TRBV12-3/TRBV12-4

CDR3 protein: CASSSNRLANEQFF
V gene: TRBV28

CDR3 protein: CASSPGTGHPEQYF
V gene: TRBV28

CDR3 protein: CASSLVRGGLSSYNEQFF
V gene: TRBV7-8

CDR3 protein: CSARLPLRGASGETQYF
V gene: TRBV20-1

CDR3 protein: CSVLRLAGGVTGELFF
V gene: TRBV29-1

CDR3 protein: CSARDLTGGQTNEKLFF
V gene: TRBV20-1

CDR3 protein: CASSLGQKSNQPQHF
V gene: TRBV7-2

CDR3 protein: CATRLAGDTTDTQYF
V gene: TRBV28

CDR3 protein: CSARDDRVGFHGNTIYF
V gene: TRBV20-1

CDR3 protein: CASSPGAGARRVDTQYF
V gene: TRBV4-2

CDR3 protein: CTSSLIDRDQNTEAFF
V gene: TRBV7-8

CDR3 protein: CASSSGQVYEQYF
V gene: TRBV11-2

CDR3 protein: CASSFRTSGKETQYF
V gene: TRBV7-2

CDR3 protein: CSGAPQEVPRETQYF
V gene: TRBV29-1

CDR3 protein: CASSWTSGRSNEQFF
V gene: TRBV11-2

CDR3 protein: CASMRAGSSYEQYF
V gene: TRBV6-1

CDR3 protein: CSARDFSTDTQYF
V gene: TRBV20-1

CDR3 protein: CASSSYRGGRETQYF
V gene: TRBV7-2

CDR3 protein: CASSDGWTQYF
V gene: TRBV25-1

CDR3 protein: CASFPASGPASDTQYF
V gene: TRBV6-2/TRBV6-3

CDR3 protein: CASSLRGPGWSDTQYF
V gene: TRBV5-5

CDR3 protein: CASSIVVGQETQYF
V gene: TRBV19

CDR3 protein: CASSLGGEKLFF
V gene: TRBV7-8

CDR3 protein: CASSFTSGTSNEQFF
V gene: TRBV7-2